The 20 T cell receptor beta chains given below trace back to one sample, sequenced in a study of cytomegalovirus exposure and HLA in healthy donors. Use of 60 Vbeta and 13 Jbeta primers characterized the PCR. TCRdb's table, derived via immunoSEQ multiplex PCR, lists solely in-frame clones and lacks some. The data hold some 170,000 clones, with roughly three quarters observed a single time. Sequencing was carried out using PBMCs. The receptors come from a man aged 18 to 29 in good health and CMV-seropositive.

The V and J genes are TRBV30 and TRBJ2-1; TRBD2 matches at 10 bases. The CDR3 is 15 amino acids. Looked up from germline, CDR1 is GTSNPN and CDR2 is SVGIG (reference sequence). V shed 5 bases and J 5 bases; nucleotides not matched to a gene: 9. DNA for the CDR3: TGTGCCTGGGGTTCCGGACTAGCGGTTAACAATGAGCAGTTCTTC. Translated: CAWGSGLAVNNEQFF.

J is TRBJ2-7 and V is TRBV5-1; a weak D match, TRBD2 (5 bases). Germline CDR1 reads SGHRS; CDR2 reads YFSETQ. With 4 bases removed from V and 0 bases from J, the gap between germline ends came to 5 bases. This CDR3 has 12 amino acids. The CDR3, as DNA: TGCGCCAGCAGCACTAGCTCCTACGAGCAGTACGTC. Amino acid sequence: CASSTSSYEQYV.

The rearrangement links TRBV10-3 to TRBJ2-5, with 10 positions matching TRBD2. In germline, CDR1 is ENHRY, CDR2 SYGVKD. J lost 5 bases, V lost 6 bases, and 9 bases had no gene match. The CDR3 loop spans 15 amino acids. The chain's CDR3 is CAIRQGLAGVETQYF. The DNA for the CDR3 is TGTGCCATCAGGCAGGGGCTAGCGGGAGTTGAGACCCAGTACTTC.

V usage is TRBV11-3 and J usage is TRBJ2-1; no reliable D call. The CDR3 sequence is 13 residues long. In germline, CDR1 is SGHNT, CDR2 YENEEA. V lost 0 bases to trimming and J lost 7 bases, with 7 bases between them. The chain's CDR3 is CASSLDPQNEQFF. Here the CDR3 DNA reads TGTGCCAGCAGCTTAGATCCCCAAAATGAGCAGTTCTTC.

The chain couples TRBV7-9 to TRBJ2-7; D may be TRBD1 (5 bases). Germline CDR1 is SEHNR and CDR2 is FQNEAQ (reference sequence). The ends were cut back, 0 bases at V and 0 bases at J, with 15 bases in the middle. This CDR3 is built from 17 residues. For the CDR3, the DNA is TGTGCCAGCAGCTTAGCAGACCAGGGTCATCTCTCCTACGAGCAGTACGTC. Its translation: CASSLADQGHLSYEQYV.

This clone was seen a handful of times. The chain joins TRBV30 to TRBJ1-2; 7 positions agree with TRBD1. CDR1 GTSNPN and CDR2 SVGIG come from the germline V gene (reference sequence). Trimming cost V 3 bases and J 14 bases; bases outside gene matches: 9. There are 11 residues in the CDR3. The CDR3 nucleotides are TGTGCCTGGAGCTCCGGGACAGTGAGAACCTTC. It yields the protein CAWSSGTVRTF.

This clone was seen a handful of times. At the DNA level, this CDR3 is encoded by other sequences in the same sample as well. The chain recombines TRBV5-1 with TRBJ1-1; D unresolved. This CDR3 has 14 residues. V was pared by 0 bases and J by 0 bases, with 6 bases between. CDR1 is SGHRS, CDR2 YFSETQ, per germline. This CDR3 reads CASSLDSMNTEAFF. The CDR3 DNA reads as TGCGCCAGCAGCTTGGACAGCATGAACACTGAAGCTTTCTTT.

The rearrangement uses TRBV7-2 and TRBJ1-4; TRBD1 agrees at 8 bases. Germline CDR1 reads SGHTA; CDR2 reads FQGNSA. The CDR3 sequence is 16 residues long. V lost 4 bases to trimming and J lost 5 bases; unmatched junction nucleotides: 9. CDR3 coding DNA: TGTGCCAGCAGCTCCTACATGCGGACAGGGAATGAAAAACTGTTTTTT. It specifies CASSSYMRTGNEKLFF.

This clone turned up a few times. V and J are TRBV28 and TRBJ1-5; 7 bases map to TRBD1. V was pared by 3 bases and J by 0 bases, with 11 bases of the junction left unmatched. The CDR3 extends over 18 amino acids. CDR1 MDHEN and CDR2 SYDVKM come from the germline V gene. CDR3 protein: CASSLRGQGVYSNQPQHF. CDR3 sequence (DNA): TGTGCCAGCAGTTTGAGGGGCCAGGGGGTGTATAGCAATCAGCCCCAGCATTTT.

V gene TRBV7-8 combines with J gene TRBJ2-5; D unclear. Germline V gives CDR1 SGHVS, CDR2 FQNEAQ. Trimming removed 5 bases from V and 1 base from J, with 11 bases in between. The CDR3 contains 14 residues. CDR3 coding DNA: TGTGCCAGCAGCCTCCGTAGCCTCCAAGAGACCCAGTACTTC. Protein: CASSLRSLQETQYF.

The V and J genes are TRBV27 and TRBJ2-2; D might be TRBD1 (6 bases). The CDR3 consists of 14 residues. Germline V CDR1 and CDR2: MNHEY, SMNVEV (reference sequence). Trimming removed 6 bases at V and 2 bases at J, with 10 bases between. The CDR3 region is CASRPGHNTGELFF. In nucleotides, the CDR3 is TGTGCCAGCAGACCGGGACATAACACCGGGGAGCTGTTTTTT.

The gene calls are TRBV7-8 and TRBJ2-5, with 12 bases identical to TRBD2. Germline trimming cut 3 bases from V and 5 bases from J; bases unmatched to any gene: 10. Germline-derived CDR1 and CDR2 are SGHVS and FQNEAQ. The length of the CDR3 is 17 residues. CDR3: CASSFRLAGEGGETQYF. The CDR3 DNA is TGTGCCAGCAGCTTCCGACTAGCGGGAGAGGGTGGGGAGACCCAGTACTTC.

The chain combines TRBV5-4 with TRBJ1-3, with TRBD1 matching 7 bases. The V and J ends lost 0 bases and 0 bases, in that order; junction bases with no gene match: 0. Germline values: CDR1 SGHNT, CDR2 YYREEE (reference sequence). The CDR3 extends over 15 amino acids. The CDR3 here is CASSLDRGSGNTIYF. The CDR3 bases are TGTGCCAGCAGCTTGGACAGGGGCTCTGGAAACACCATATATTTT.

The chain couples TRBV11-2 to TRBJ2-2, with 8 bases aligning to TRBD2. CDR3 length: 19 amino acids. V lost 3 bases and J lost 5; bases outside the gene matches: 17. Germline V gives CDR1 SGHAT, CDR2 FQNNGV. The CDR3 loop is CASSLRSIAGKGRTGELFF. Here the CDR3 DNA reads TGTGCCAGCAGCTTGAGGTCAATAGCGGGAAAGGGTAGGACCGGGGAGCTGTTTTTT. Full variable domain (outside the CDR3, taken from reference TRBV11-2 and TRBJ2-2): EAGVAQSPRYKIIEKRQSVAFWCNPISGHATLYWYQQILGQGPKLLIQFQNNGVVDDSQLPKDRFSAERLKGVDSTLKIQPAKLEDSAVYLCASSLRSIAGKGRTGELFFGEGSRLTVL.

The chain employs TRBV28 and TRBJ1-5; no clear D gene. This CDR3 has 15 residues. V gave up 5 bases and J gave up 2 bases, with 13 bases separating them. The V gene's germline CDR1 is MDHEN and CDR2 SYDVKM. CDR3 sequence reads: CASSSPQVGNQPQHF. CDR3 in DNA: TGTGCCAGCAGTAGCCCCCAGGTGGGCAATCAGCCCCAGCATTTT.

This chain joins TRBV6-1 and TRBJ2-1; 13 positions match TRBD2. The V gene end was trimmed by 8 bases and the J gene end by 7 bases; junction bases not matched to a gene: 5. Germline CDR1 MNHNS, CDR2 SASEGT. The CDR3 is 14 residues long. Here the CDR3 reads CASRLAGGINEQFF. The CDR3 DNA is TGTGCCAGCCGACTAGCGGGAGGTATAAATGAGCAGTTCTTC.

This clone was counted a single time. Other DNA sequences in the same sample also yield this CDR3. The V gene is TRBV9, the J gene TRBJ2-3, with TRBD2 as a possible D gene (5 bases). Germline assignment: CDR1 SGDLS and CDR2 YYNGEE. Trimming pared 0 bases from V and 3 bases from J, leaving 5 bases between. This CDR3 is built from 13 residues. The CDR3 sequence: CASSVAGTDTQYF. CDR3 DNA: TGTGCCAGCAGCGTAGCGGGAACAGATACGCAGTATTTT.

The J gene is TRBJ2-3, the V gene TRBV2, with TRBD2 identical over 7 bases. The junction had 5 bases not matched to a gene; V was cut back by 6 bases and J by 2 bases. The CDR3 totals 14 residues. CDR1 is SNHLY, CDR2 FYNNEI, per germline. The CDR3 spells CASRRLATTDTQYF. In nucleotides, the CDR3 is TGTGCCAGCAGGAGACTAGCTACCACAGATACGCAGTATTTT.

The chain uses TRBV28 and TRBJ1-2, with 9 bases matching TRBD1. Trimming at V came to 5 bases and at J to 8 bases, leaving 6 bases not matched to a gene. The CDR3 extends over 13 amino acids. CDR1 and CDR2 from the germline V gene are MDHEN and SYDVKM. This CDR3 reads CASSDGTGRGYTF. DNA of the CDR3: TGTGCCAGCAGTGACGGGACAGGGCGGGGCTACACCTTC.

In DNA, the CDR3 is TGTGCCAGCTCAGACGGAGCGAGCTCTGGAAACACCATATATTTT. It is translated as CASSDGASSGNTIYF. V is TRBV18 and J is TRBJ1-3; D not certain. Germline loops: CDR1 KGHSH, CDR2 LQKENI. The CDR3 is made up of 15 amino acids. Trimming removed 5 bases from V and 0 bases from J, with 11 bases in between.